The 17 T cell receptor beta chains below were found in one sample sequenced in a study of human versus mouse CDR3 diversity and MHC coevolution. Measured with immunoSEQ multiplex PCR; TCRdb has only the in-frame clones, and not every one. Of tens of thousands of clones detected, approximately 94% appear once; the ten largest clones hold over 15%. Sequenced sample: naive CD4+ T cells from blood. Described subset: CD45RO-negative CD62L-positive naive CD4 T cells. Receptors were obtained from a person between 55 and 69 years old in good health.

The rearrangement links TRBV18 to TRBJ2-5, with D unclear. The V gene lost 6 bases and the J gene lost 2 bases, with 10 bases spanning the gap. There are 13 residues in the CDR3. Germline values: CDR1 KGHSH, CDR2 LQKENI. Here the CDR3 reads CASSNSLQETQYF. Written as DNA, the CDR3 is TGTGCCAGCTCCAACAGCTTACAAGAGACCCAGTACTTC. Based on the CDR3 plus reference TRBV18 and TRBJ2-5, the full variable domain is NAGVMQNPRHLVRRRGQEARLRCSPMKGHSHVYWYRQLPEEGLKFMVYLQKENIIDESGMPKERFSAEFPKEGPSILRIQQVVRGDSAAYFCASSNSLQETQYFGPGTRLLVL.

The V gene is TRBV5-1, the J gene TRBJ2-5; 14 bases agree with TRBD2. Germline trimming cut 5 bases from V and 7 bases from J; bases unmatched to any gene: 10. Looked up from germline, CDR1 is SGHRS and CDR2 is YFSETQ. The length of the CDR3 is 16 residues. DNA for the CDR3: TGCGCCAGCAGTCGGGAGACTAGCGGGAGGGCTGGGACCCAGTACTTC. Residues: CASSRETSGRAGTQYF.

J is TRBJ2-3 and V is TRBV10-3, with 9 nucleotides matching TRBD2. The CDR3 totals 15 residues. In germline, CDR1 is ENHRY, CDR2 SYGVKD. The V segment lost 3 bases and the J segment 2 bases; nucleotides outside the gene matches: 3. The CDR3 loop reads CAISDLAGTTDTQYF. Here the CDR3 DNA reads TGTGCCATCAGTGATCTAGCGGGAACCACAGATACGCAGTATTTT.

V usage is TRBV9 and J usage is TRBJ1-1, with TRBD1 matching over 7 bases. Unmatched junction bases numbered 3, after V lost 3 bases and J lost 1 base. The CDR3 has 14 residues. In germline, CDR1 is SGDLS, CDR2 YYNGEE. The CDR3 bases are TGTGCCAGCAGCGAGGGGGCCGGGAACACTGAAGCTTTCTTT. This encodes CASSEGAGNTEAFF.

The V and J genes are TRBV19 and TRBJ2-1; the match to TRBD2 covers 9 bases. The J segment lost 10 bases and the V segment lost 4 bases, leaving 14 bases of the junction unmatched. This CDR3 comprises 16 residues. Germline CDR1 and CDR2: LNHDA and SQIVND (reference sequence). CDR3 DNA sequence: TGTGCCAGTAGTACTTTAGCGGGAGCAGGATCTGGCGAGCAGTTCTTC. Translating gives CASSTLAGAGSGEQFF.

The genes are TRBV10-3 and TRBJ2-2; a weak D match, TRBD2 (5 bases). V dropped 10 bases and J dropped 3 bases, with 9 bases sitting between them. Germline lookup yields CDR1 ENHRY and CDR2 SYGVKD. The CDR3 has 12 amino acids. The CDR3, as DNA: TGTGCCACCGAGGGTTACACCGGGGAGCTGTTTTTT. Translated: CATEGYTGELFF.

This rearrangement joins TRBV5-4 to TRBJ2-5; D is perhaps TRBD1 (6 bases). Germline V CDR1 and CDR2: SGHNT, YYREEE (reference sequence). The V end lost 5 bases, the J end lost 5 bases, and 16 bases lay between the germline ends. The CDR3 runs 14 residues. The CDR3 DNA sequence: TGTGCCAGCAGTTCCGGGACACCTGAGGAGACCCAGTACTTC. Its protein is CASSSGTPEETQYF.

The J gene is TRBJ2-3, the V gene TRBV29-1, with 8 bases lining up with TRBD1. Germline CDR1 reads SQVTM; CDR2 reads ANQGSEA. This CDR3 is built from 12 residues. The V gene end was trimmed by 7 bases and the J gene end by 4 bases; junction bases not matched to a gene: 4. CDR3 protein: CSATGVPDTQYF. The CDR3 region has the DNA TGCAGCGCGACAGGGGTACCAGATACGCAGTATTTT.

The chain couples TRBV29-1 to TRBJ1-2; D not certain. Germline V CDR1 and CDR2: SQVTM, ANQGSEA. Between the trimmed V and J ends, which lost 3 bases and 3 bases, there was a span of 8 bases. The CDR3 extends over 12 amino acids. This CDR3 reads CSVDRPDYGYTF. The DNA of the CDR3 is TGCAGCGTTGACCGTCCGGACTATGGCTACACCTTC.

This clone has just one count. This chain connects TRBV5-4 to TRBJ2-1, with 8 bases matching TRBD2. This CDR3 spans 12 amino acids. V lost 4 bases and J lost 6; bases outside the gene matches: 0. Germline values: CDR1 SGHNT, CDR2 YYREEE (reference sequence). CDR3 protein: CASSTSGNEQFF. The CDR3 nucleotides read TGTGCCAGCAGCACTAGCGGCAATGAGCAGTTCTTC.

The chain couples TRBV25-1 to TRBJ2-2; a weak D match, TRBD1 (6 bases). This CDR3 region has 15 residues. Germline CDR1 and CDR2: MGHDK and SYGVNS. Trimming shortened V by 5 bases and J by 0 bases, and 10 bases separated the two germline ends. The CDR3 coding sequence is TGTGCCAGCAGTATCTGGACAGCGAACACCGGGGAGCTGTTTTTT. Its translation: CASSIWTANTGELFF.

The chain is built from TRBV7-7 and TRBJ1-2; tentative D call: TRBD1 (5 bases). Germline V CDR1 and CDR2: SSHAT, FNYEAQ (reference sequence). The CDR3 consists of 14 residues. V was cut by 1 base and J by 8 bases, with 14 bases left in between. CDR3 sequence reads: CASSLGLDTWGYTF. Here the CDR3 DNA reads TGTGCCAGCAGCTTAGGACTGGACACTTGGGGCTACACCTTC.

This chain connects TRBV7-9 to TRBJ2-7; 7 bases fit TRBD2. Germline assignment: CDR1 SEHNR and CDR2 FQNEAQ (reference sequence). Trimming took 0 bases from V and 0 from J; bases not matched to a gene: 8. The CDR3 contains 17 residues. The chain's CDR3 is CASSLATSRESSYEQYF. The CDR3 region has the DNA TGTGCCAGCAGCTTAGCGACTAGCCGGGAAAGCTCCTACGAGCAGTACTTC. Using reference TRBV7-9 and TRBJ2-7 for the parts outside the CDR3, the full variable domain is DTGVSQNPRHKITKRGQNVTFRCDPISEHNRLYWYRQTLGQGPEFLTYFQNEAQLEKSRLLSDRFSAERPKGSFSTLEIQRTEQGDSAMYLCASSLATSRESSYEQYFGPGTRLTVT.

The chain carries TRBV19 and TRBJ2-3; 8 bases line up with TRBD2. Germline CDR1 and CDR2: LNHDA and SQIVND (reference sequence). This CDR3 has 15 amino acids. The J segment lost 5 bases and the V segment lost 3 bases, leaving 7 bases of the junction unmatched. The CDR3 region is CASSIQRESIDTQYF. The CDR3 DNA is TGTGCCAGTAGTATCCAGCGGGAGAGTATAGATACGCAGTATTTT.

This chain joins TRBV15 and TRBJ1-2; 8 bases align to TRBD1. The V gene's germline CDR1 is LNHNV and CDR2 YYDKDF (reference sequence). With V trimmed by 0 bases and J by 8 bases, 8 bases remained unmatched. The CDR3 extends over 15 amino acids. CDR3 loop: CATSRDRGQGGGYTF. DNA of the CDR3: TGTGCCACCAGCAGAGATCGAGGACAGGGAGGAGGCTACACCTTC.

This chain uses TRBV19 with TRBJ2-3; 7 nucleotides align to TRBD1. The V gene end was trimmed by 5 bases and the J gene end by 2 bases; junction bases not matched to a gene: 7. The V gene's germline CDR1 is LNHDA and CDR2 SQIVND (reference sequence). CDR3 length: 15 amino acids. The CDR3 DNA reads TGTGCCAGTAGTGGCCCGCAGGGGGACACAGATACGCAGTATTTT. Translation: CASSGPQGDTDTQYF.

The V call is TRBV9, the J call TRBJ2-7; possible D gene TRBD2, 6 bases. Per germline, CDR1 SGDLS and CDR2 YYNGEE. With 2 bases removed from V and 7 bases from J, the gap between germline ends came to 10 bases. The CDR3 is 12 amino acids. CDR3 region: CASSVDGGEQYF. CDR3 in DNA: TGTGCCAGCAGCGTGGACGGGGGTGAGCAGTACTTC.